This entry lists 18 T cell receptor beta chains sequenced from one sample in a study of blood T cell repertoires in COVID-19. Assay used: immunoSEQ multiplex PCR; TCRdb lists only in-frame clones, some missing. The top ten clones hold approximately 9% of a sample with about 140,000 clones, roughly 80% of them seen once. The source material was peripheral blood. The receptor set was obtained from a woman in her forties or fifties with active or convalescent COVID-19.

Comments on this clone: No conserved phenylalanine or tryptophan is present at the end of the CDR3, so a read error is the likely explanation. It is unclear where the CDR3 begins or ends on the DNA, so no DNA is shown, and the CDR3 is as TCRdb lists it. V gene TRBV5-3 combines with J gene TRBJ1-5. TRBV5-3 is an open reading frame, and its role is uncertain. The CDR3 has 8 amino acids, counting both end residues. CDR3 protein: CARSFRPR.

The chain recombines TRBV2 with TRBJ1-5, with a weak D call TRBD1 (6 bases). With 7 bases removed from V and 0 bases from J, the gap between germline ends came to 13 bases. Per germline, CDR1 SNHLY and CDR2 FYNNEI. This CDR3 is built from 15 residues. The CDR3 coding sequence is TGTGCCAGCACCCGGGACAAACATAGCAATCAGCCCCAGCATTTT. It yields the protein CASTRDKHSNQPQHF.

The V gene is TRBV6-2 or TRBV6-3, the J gene TRBJ2-1; the match to TRBD2 covers 8 bases. After removal of 2 bases from V and 4 bases from J, the junction contained 4 bases not matched to a gene. The V gene's germline CDR1 is MNHEY and CDR2 SVGEGT. The CDR3 loop spans 15 amino acids. Written as DNA, the CDR3 is TGTGCCAGCAGTTACGCCGGGGGGGGGTACAATGAGCAGTTCTTC. Protein: CASSYAGGGYNEQFF.

There are a few counts of this clone. V is TRBV9 and J is TRBJ1-1; 11 bases are a match to TRBD1. V shed 4 bases and J 3 bases; nucleotides not matched to a gene: 8. Germline V gene data show CDR1 as SGDLS and CDR2 as YYNGEE. CDR3 length: 16 residues. DNA for the CDR3: TGTGCCAGCAGCTTCACCCCGGGACAGGGGGACACTGAAGCTTTCTTT. This encodes CASSFTPGQGDTEAFF. Full variable domain (rest looked up from reference TRBV9 and TRBJ1-1): DSGVTQTPKHLITATGQRVTLRCSPRSGDLSVYWYQQSLDQGLQFLIQYYNGEERAKGNILERFSAQQFPDLHSELNLSSLELGDSALYFCASSFTPGQGDTEAFFGQGTRLTVV.

This chain uses TRBV6-5 with TRBJ1-5; possibly TRBD1 for D (5 bases). Germline CDR1 reads MNHEY; CDR2 reads SVGAGI. This CDR3 has 14 residues. V shed 5 bases and J shed 4 bases, with 12 bases lying between them. In DNA, the CDR3 is TGTGCCAGCAGTCCCGACAGTATAAATCAGCCCCAGCATTTT. This encodes CASSPDSINQPQHF.

The gene calls are TRBV19 and TRBJ2-3; D ambiguous. There are 15 residues in the CDR3. Germline CDR1 is LNHDA and CDR2 is SQIVND (reference sequence). Trimming pared 0 bases from V and 2 bases from J, leaving 9 bases between. CDR3 amino acids: CASSIDRSDTDTQYF. CDR3 in DNA: TGTGCCAGTAGTATAGATCGGAGTGACACAGATACGCAGTATTTT. Full variable domain (missing parts from reference TRBV19 and TRBJ2-3): DGGITQSPKYLFRKEGQNVTLSCEQNLNHDAMYWYRQDPGQGLRLIYYSQIVNDFQKGDIAEGYSVSREKKESFPLTVTSAQKNPTAFYLCASSIDRSDTDTQYFGPGTRLTVL.

The chain recombines TRBV9 with TRBJ1-2; 7 bases align to TRBD1. Per the germline V gene, CDR1 is SGDLS and CDR2 is YYNGEE. This CDR3 spans 13 amino acids. The V gene end was trimmed by 3 bases and the J gene end by 8 bases; junction bases not matched to a gene: 7. CDR3 loop: CASSETPGQGYTF. The CDR3 DNA reads as TGTGCCAGCAGCGAGACCCCGGGACAGGGCTACACCTTC.

The V and J genes are TRBV2 and TRBJ1-2, with TRBD1 identical over 7 bases. J lost 0 bases, V lost 3 bases, and 10 bases had no gene match. This CDR3 contains 17 residues. The V gene's germline CDR1 is SNHLY and CDR2 FYNNEI. Here the CDR3 reads CASSESGQWVTNYGYTF. DNA for the CDR3: TGTGCCAGCAGTGAGTCGGGACAGTGGGTGACTAACTATGGCTACACCTTC.

The chain combines TRBV18 with TRBJ2-7, with TRBD2 matching over 7 bases. In germline, CDR1 is KGHSH, CDR2 LQKENI. Losses at the gene ends were 3 bases for V and 2 bases for J; bases not matched to a gene: 4. The CDR3 has 14 residues. CDR3 sequence reads: CASSPGRPPYEQYF. The CDR3 bases are TGTGCCAGCTCACCCGGGAGGCCTCCCTACGAGCAGTACTTC.

The chain employs TRBV30 and TRBJ1-4; tentative D call: TRBD1 (5 bases). Germline V gene sequence: CDR1 GTSNPN, CDR2 SVGIG (reference sequence). V lost 0 bases to trimming and J lost 8 bases, with 7 bases between them. The CDR3 spans 12 residues. DNA for the CDR3: TGTGCCTGGAGTGTGGGGGGGGAAAAACTGTTTTTT. Protein product: CAWSVGGEKLFF. The full variable domain, in which reference TRBV30 and TRBJ1-4 provide the parts outside the CDR3, is SQTIHQWPATLVQPVGSPLSLECTVEGTSNPNLYWYRQAAGRGLQLLFYSVGIGQISSEVPQNLSASRPQDRQFILSSKKLLLSDSGFYLCAWSVGGEKLFFGSGTQLSVL.

The V gene is TRBV7-8, the J gene TRBJ2-2, with D perhaps matching TRBD1 (6 bases). The germline gives CDR1 SGHVS, CDR2 FQNEAQ. V was shortened by 6 bases and J by 5 bases, with 7 bases between the two germline ends. This CDR3 region has 12 residues. The CDR3 nucleotides are TGTGCCAGCAGAACAGGGACCGGGGAGCTGTTTTTT. Its translation: CASRTGTGELFF.

The chain joins TRBV27 to TRBJ2-7; 7 positions agree with TRBD1. CDR1 MNHEY and CDR2 SMNVEV come from the germline V gene (reference sequence). The CDR3 contains 15 residues. J lost 0 bases, V lost 5 bases, and 7 bases had no gene match. The CDR3 loop is CASSPRQGGSYEQYF. CDR3 nucleotide sequence: TGTGCCAGCAGTCCCCGACAGGGCGGCTCCTACGAGCAGTACTTC.

V and J are TRBV6-5 and TRBJ1-6, with TRBD1 identical over 8 bases. The junction had 3 bases not matched to a gene; V was cut back by 6 bases and J by 5 bases. This CDR3 spans 14 amino acids. Germline CDR1 is MNHEY and CDR2 is SVGAGI. This CDR3 is CASRAGQDNSPLHF. The CDR3 DNA reads as TGTGCCAGCAGGGCGGGACAGGATAATTCACCCCTCCACTTT.

The rearrangement joins TRBV19 to TRBJ1-2; 7 positions agree with TRBD1. This CDR3 comprises 17 residues. The ends lost 5 bases at V and 7 bases at J; junction bases unmatched: 19. The germline CDR1 and CDR2 sequences are LNHDA and SQIVND (reference sequence). CDR3 bases: TGTGCCAGTAGTCCGTCCCCGGTGGAGGGGGCGCGTAGTGGCTACACCTTC. This encodes CASSPSPVEGARSGYTF.

The rearrangement joins TRBV5-4 to TRBJ2-5; tentatively, D is TRBD1 (5 bases). Germline V lookup: CDR1 SGHNT, CDR2 YYREEE (reference sequence). Trimming cost V 2 bases and J 1 base, with 12 bases left between them. The CDR3 consists of 15 residues. The CDR3, as DNA: TGTGCCAGCAGCTTAGACCCGGACACCCAAGAGACCCAGTACTTC. Amino acid sequence: CASSLDPDTQETQYF.

The chain employs TRBV28 and TRBJ2-7; 11 nucleotides align to TRBD2. Germline CDR1 MDHEN, CDR2 SYDVKM. Unmatched junction bases numbered 9, after V lost 4 bases and J lost 7 bases. The CDR3 runs to 15 residues. CDR3 DNA: TGTGCCAGCAGTTCACCTAGCGGGAGGAGGAGTGAGCAGTACTTC. Translated, it gives CASSSPSGRRSEQYF.

CDR3 region: CASSLQVGKLFF. The CDR3 bases are TGTGCCAGCAGCTTACAGGTCGGAAAACTGTTTTTT. The chain couples TRBV11-2 to TRBJ1-4; no definite D call. The CDR3 consists of 12 residues. The V and J ends lost 2 bases and 10 bases respectively, with 8 bases between them. Germline values: CDR1 SGHAT, CDR2 FQNNGV.

The table lists this clone with a few counts. V usage is TRBV11-2 and J usage is TRBJ1-2; maybe TRBD1 (5 bases). The CDR3 sequence is 13 residues long. Germline assignment: CDR1 SGHAT and CDR2 FQNNGV. V was pared by 1 base and J by 6 bases, with 9 bases between. CDR3 protein: CASSLGQLDGYTF. CDR3 nucleotide sequence: TGTGCCAGCAGCTTAGGACAGCTCGATGGCTACACCTTC.